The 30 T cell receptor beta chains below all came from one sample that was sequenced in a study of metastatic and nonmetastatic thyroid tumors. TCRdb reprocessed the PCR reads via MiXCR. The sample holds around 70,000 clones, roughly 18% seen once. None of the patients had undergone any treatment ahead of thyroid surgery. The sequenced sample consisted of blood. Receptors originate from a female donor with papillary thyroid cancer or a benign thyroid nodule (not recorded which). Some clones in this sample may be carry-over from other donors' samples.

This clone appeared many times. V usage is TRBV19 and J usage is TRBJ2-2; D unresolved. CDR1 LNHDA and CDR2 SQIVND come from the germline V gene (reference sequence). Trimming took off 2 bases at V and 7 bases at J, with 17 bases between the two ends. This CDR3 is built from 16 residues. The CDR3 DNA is TGTGCCAGTAGTATAAGTCTAGGACGGACGAGCGGGGAGCTGTTTTTT. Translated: CASSISLGRTSGELFF.

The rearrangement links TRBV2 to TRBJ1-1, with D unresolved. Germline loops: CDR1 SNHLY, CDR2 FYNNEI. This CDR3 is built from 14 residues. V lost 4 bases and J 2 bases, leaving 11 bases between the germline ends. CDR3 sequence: CASSALMGNTEAFF. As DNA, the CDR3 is TGTGCCAGCAGTGCTTTAATGGGAAACACTGAAGCTTTCTTT.

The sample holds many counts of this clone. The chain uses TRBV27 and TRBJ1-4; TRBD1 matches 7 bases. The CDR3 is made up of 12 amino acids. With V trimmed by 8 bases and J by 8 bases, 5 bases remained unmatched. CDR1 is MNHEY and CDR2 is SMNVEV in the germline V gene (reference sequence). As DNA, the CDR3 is TGTGCCAGCGGGACAGTTGGCGAAAAACTGTTTTTT. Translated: CASGTVGEKLFF.

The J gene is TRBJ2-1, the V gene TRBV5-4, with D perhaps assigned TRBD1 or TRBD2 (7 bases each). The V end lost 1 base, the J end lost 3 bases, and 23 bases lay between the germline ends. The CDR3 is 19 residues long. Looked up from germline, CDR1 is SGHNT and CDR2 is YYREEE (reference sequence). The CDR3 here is CASSLRGLVSRGGYNEQFF. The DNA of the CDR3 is TGTGCCAGCAGCTTGAGGGGACTGGTTAGCAGGGGGGGCTACAATGAGCAGTTCTTC.

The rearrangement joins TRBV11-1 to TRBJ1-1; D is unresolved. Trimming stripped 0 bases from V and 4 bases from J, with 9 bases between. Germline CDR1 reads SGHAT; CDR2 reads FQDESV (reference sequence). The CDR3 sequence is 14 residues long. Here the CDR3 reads CASSLARGSTEAFF. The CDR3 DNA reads TGTGCCAGCAGCTTAGCACGCGGGAGCACTGAAGCTTTCTTT.

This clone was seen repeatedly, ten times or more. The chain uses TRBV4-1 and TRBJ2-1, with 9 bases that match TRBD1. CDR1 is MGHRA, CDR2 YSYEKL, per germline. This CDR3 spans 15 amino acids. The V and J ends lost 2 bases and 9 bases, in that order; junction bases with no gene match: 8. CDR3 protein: CASSQPGQGRGEQFF. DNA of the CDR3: TGCGCCAGCAGCCAACCGGGACAGGGTCGTGGTGAGCAGTTCTTC.

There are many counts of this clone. CDR3 in DNA: TGTGCCAGCGGCAAGCGGACCGAGATCGGGGAGCTGTTTTTT. Translation gives CASGKRTEIGELFF. V usage is TRBV2 and J usage is TRBJ2-2, with D perhaps TRBD2 (5 bases). The V and J ends lost 8 bases and 7 bases respectively, with 17 bases between them. Germline CDR1 is SNHLY and CDR2 is FYNNEI. The CDR3 consists of 14 residues.

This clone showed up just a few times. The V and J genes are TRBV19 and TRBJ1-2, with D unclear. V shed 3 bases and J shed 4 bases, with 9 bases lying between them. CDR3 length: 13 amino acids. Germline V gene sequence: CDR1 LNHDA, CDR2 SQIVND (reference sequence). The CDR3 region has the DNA TGTGCCAGTAGTATGCTGCAGACCTATGGCTACACCTTC. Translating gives CASSMLQTYGYTF.

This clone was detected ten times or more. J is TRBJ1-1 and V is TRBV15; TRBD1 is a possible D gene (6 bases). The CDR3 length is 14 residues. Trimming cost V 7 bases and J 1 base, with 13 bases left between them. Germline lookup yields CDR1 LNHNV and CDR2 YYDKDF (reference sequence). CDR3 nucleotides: TGTGCCACCACCTACTCCAGGGGGAACACTGAAGCTTTCTTT. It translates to CATTYSRGNTEAFF.

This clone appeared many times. The CDR3 region is CASSYTRPATNEKLFF. In nucleotides, the CDR3 is TGTGCCAGCAGTTATACTCGACCAGCAACTAATGAAAAACTGTTTTTT. V gene TRBV6-9 combines with J gene TRBJ1-4; D uncertain. Per germline, CDR1 MNHGY and CDR2 SVAAGI. This CDR3 is 16 amino acids long. V dropped 2 bases and J dropped 0 bases, with 10 bases sitting between them.

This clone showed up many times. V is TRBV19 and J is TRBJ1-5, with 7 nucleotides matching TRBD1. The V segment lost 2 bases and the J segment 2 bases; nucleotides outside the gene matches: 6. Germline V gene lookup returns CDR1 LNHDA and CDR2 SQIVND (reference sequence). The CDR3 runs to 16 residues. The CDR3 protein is CASSIFSGQGNQPQHF. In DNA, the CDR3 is TGTGCCAGTAGTATATTCTCCGGACAGGGCAATCAGCCCCAGCATTTT. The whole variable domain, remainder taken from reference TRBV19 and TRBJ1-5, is DGGITQSPKYLFRKEGQNVTLSCEQNLNHDAMYWYRQDPGQGLRLIYYSQIVNDFQKGDIAEGYSVSREKKESFPLTVTSAQKNPTAFYLCASSIFSGQGNQPQHFGDGTRLSIL.

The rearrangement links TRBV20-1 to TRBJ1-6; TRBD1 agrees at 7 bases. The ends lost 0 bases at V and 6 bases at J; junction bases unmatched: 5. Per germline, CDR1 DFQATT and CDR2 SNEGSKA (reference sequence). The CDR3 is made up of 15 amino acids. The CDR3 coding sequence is TGCAGTGCTAGAGATACAGGGGACAGTAATTCACCCCTCCACTTT. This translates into CSARDTGDSNSPLHF.

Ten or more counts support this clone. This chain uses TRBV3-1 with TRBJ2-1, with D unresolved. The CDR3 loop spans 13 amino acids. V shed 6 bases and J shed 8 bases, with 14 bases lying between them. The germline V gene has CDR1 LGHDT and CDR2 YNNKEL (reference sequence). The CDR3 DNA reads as TGTGCCAGCAGTTGGACCTCTAGGGATGAGCAGTTCTTC. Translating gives CASSWTSRDEQFF.

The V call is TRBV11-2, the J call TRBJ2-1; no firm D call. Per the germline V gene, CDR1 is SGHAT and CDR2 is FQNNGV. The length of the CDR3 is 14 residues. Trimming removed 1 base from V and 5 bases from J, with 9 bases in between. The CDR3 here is CASSLGTADNEQFF. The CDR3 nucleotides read TGTGCCAGCAGCTTAGGCACAGCAGACAATGAGCAGTTCTTC.

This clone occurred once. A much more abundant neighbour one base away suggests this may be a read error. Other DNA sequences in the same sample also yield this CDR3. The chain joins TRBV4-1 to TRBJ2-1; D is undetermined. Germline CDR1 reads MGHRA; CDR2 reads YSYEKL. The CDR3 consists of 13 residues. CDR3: CASSQVGSGPRVF. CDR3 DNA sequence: TGCGCCAGCAGCCAAGTTGGAAGTGGGCCTAGGGTCTTC.

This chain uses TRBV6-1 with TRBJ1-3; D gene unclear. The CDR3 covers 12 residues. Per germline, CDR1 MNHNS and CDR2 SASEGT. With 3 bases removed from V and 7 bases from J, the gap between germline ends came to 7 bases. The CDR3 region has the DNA TGTGCCAGCAGTGAGGGAAGGAACACCATATATTTT. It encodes CASSEGRNTIYF.

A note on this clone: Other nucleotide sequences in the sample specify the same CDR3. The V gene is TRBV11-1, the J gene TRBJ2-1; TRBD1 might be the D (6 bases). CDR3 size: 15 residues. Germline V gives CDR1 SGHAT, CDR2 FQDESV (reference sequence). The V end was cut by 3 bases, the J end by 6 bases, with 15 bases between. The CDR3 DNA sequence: TGTGCCAGCAGCTTTGGACAGCGTCCCGTCAATGAGCAGTTCTTC. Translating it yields CASSFGQRPVNEQFF.

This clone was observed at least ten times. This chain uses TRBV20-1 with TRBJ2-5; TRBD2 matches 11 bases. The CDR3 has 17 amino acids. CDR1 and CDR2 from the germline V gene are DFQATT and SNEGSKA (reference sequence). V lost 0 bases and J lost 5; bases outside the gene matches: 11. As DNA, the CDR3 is TGCAGTGCTAGAGAGGGGACTAGCGGCCTGGAGGTGGAGACCCAGTACTTC. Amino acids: CSAREGTSGLEVETQYF.

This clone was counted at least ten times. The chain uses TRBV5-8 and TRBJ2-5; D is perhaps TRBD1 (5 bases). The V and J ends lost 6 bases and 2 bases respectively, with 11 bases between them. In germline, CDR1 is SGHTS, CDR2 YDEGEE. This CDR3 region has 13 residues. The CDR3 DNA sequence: TGTGCCAGCACCATGACAGAGCAAGAGACCCAGTACTTC. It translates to CASTMTEQETQYF.

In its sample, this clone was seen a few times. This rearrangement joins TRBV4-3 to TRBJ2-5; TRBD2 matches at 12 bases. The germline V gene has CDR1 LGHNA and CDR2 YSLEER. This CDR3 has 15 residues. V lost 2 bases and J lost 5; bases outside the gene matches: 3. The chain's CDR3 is CASSQLAGGRETQYF. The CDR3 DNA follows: TGCGCCAGCAGCCAACTAGCGGGAGGGCGGGAGACCCAGTACTTC.

CDR3 nucleotide sequence: TGTGCCAGCAGCTCTACAGGGGACACTGAAGCTTTCTTT. Amino acid sequence: CASSSTGDTEAFF. The V call is TRBV6-1, the J call TRBJ1-1, with 7 bases lining up with TRBD1. The J segment lost 3 bases and the V segment lost 6 bases, leaving 4 bases of the junction unmatched. Looked up from germline, CDR1 is MNHNS and CDR2 is SASEGT. The CDR3 loop spans 13 amino acids.

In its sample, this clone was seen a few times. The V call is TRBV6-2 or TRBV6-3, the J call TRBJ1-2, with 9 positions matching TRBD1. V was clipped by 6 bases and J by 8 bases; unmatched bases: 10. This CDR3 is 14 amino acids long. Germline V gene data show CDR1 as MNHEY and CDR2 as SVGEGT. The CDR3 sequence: CASSDTGGATGYTF. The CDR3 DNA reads TGTGCCAGCAGCGATACAGGGGGCGCAACGGGCTACACCTTC.

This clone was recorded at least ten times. In DNA form, the CDR3 reads TGTGCCAGCAGCTTACCCGGGACAGCGTCCTACGAGCAGTACTTC. Its protein product is CASSLPGTASYEQYF. The chain combines TRBV11-1 with TRBJ2-7; TRBD1 agrees at 7 bases. The length of the CDR3 is 15 residues. The germline gives CDR1 SGHAT, CDR2 FQDESV (reference sequence). J was trimmed by 1 base and V by 2 bases; bases with no gene match: 5.

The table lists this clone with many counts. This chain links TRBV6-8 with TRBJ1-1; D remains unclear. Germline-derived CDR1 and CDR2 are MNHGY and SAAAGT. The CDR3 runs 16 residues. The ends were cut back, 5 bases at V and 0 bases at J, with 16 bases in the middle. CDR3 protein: CASSPGPAAVNTEAFF. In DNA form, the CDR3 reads TGTGCCAGCAGTCCTGGGCCTGCGGCAGTGAACACTGAAGCTTTCTTT.

CDR3 in amino acids: CAWILTGLQAFF. CDR3 DNA: TGTGCCTGGATCTTAACGGGTTTACAAGCTTTCTTT. This rearrangement joins TRBV30 to TRBJ1-1; D unclear. The CDR3 runs 12 residues. Trimming removed 4 bases at V and 9 bases at J, with 15 bases between. Germline V CDR1 and CDR2: GTSNPN, SVGIG (reference sequence).

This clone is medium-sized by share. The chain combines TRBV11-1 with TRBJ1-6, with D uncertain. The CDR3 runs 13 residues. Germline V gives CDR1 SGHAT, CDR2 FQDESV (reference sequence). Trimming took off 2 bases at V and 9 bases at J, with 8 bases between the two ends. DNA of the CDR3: TGTGCCAGCAGCTTATCATCCGTTTCACCCCTCCACTTT. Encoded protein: CASSLSSVSPLHF.

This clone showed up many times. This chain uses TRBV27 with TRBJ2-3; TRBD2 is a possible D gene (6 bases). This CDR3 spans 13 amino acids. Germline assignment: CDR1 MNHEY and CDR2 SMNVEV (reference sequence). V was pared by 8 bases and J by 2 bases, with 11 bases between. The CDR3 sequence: CASVAANTDTQYF. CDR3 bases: TGTGCCAGCGTAGCGGCCAACACAGATACGCAGTATTTT.

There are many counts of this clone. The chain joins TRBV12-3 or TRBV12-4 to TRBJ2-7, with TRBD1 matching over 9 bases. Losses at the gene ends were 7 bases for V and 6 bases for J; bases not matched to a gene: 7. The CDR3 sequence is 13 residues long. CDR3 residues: CASNPGTGTEQYF. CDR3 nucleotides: TGTGCCAGCAATCCCGGGACAGGGACCGAGCAGTACTTC.

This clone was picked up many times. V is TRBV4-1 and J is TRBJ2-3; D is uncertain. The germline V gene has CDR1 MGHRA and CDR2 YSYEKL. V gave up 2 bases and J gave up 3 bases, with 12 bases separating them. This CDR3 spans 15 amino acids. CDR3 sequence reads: CASSQPYGGTDTQYF. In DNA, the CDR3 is TGCGCCAGCAGCCAACCCTACGGTGGAACAGATACGCAGTATTTT.

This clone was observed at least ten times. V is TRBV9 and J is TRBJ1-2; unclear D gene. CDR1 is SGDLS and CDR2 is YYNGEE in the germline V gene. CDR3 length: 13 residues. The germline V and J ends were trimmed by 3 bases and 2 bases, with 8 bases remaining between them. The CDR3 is CASSGSQNYGYTF. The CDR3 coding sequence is TGTGCCAGCAGCGGGTCCCAGAACTATGGCTACACCTTC.